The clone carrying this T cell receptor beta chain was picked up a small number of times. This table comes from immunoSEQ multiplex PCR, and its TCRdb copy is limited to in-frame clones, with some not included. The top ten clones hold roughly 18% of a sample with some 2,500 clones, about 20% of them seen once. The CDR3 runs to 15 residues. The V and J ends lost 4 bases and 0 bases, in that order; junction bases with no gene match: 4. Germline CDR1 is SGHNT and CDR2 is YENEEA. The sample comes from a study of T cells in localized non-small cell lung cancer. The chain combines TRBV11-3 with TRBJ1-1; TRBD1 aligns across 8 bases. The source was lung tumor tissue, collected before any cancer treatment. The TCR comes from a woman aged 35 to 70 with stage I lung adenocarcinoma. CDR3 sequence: CASSSPGQVNTEAFF. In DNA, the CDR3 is TGTGCCAGCAGCTCCCCGGGACAGGTGAACACTGAAGCTTTCTTT.